The present T cell receptor beta chain was sequenced within a study of blood T cell repertoires in COVID-19 (dated by TCRdb to 2018 to 2020). Regarding the study in general: Samples from collaborators originated in the United States, Italy and Spain and spanned both the acute and convalescent phases of COVID-19. The material from the prospective study consisted of cDNA or gDNA derived from T cells, B-cell-depleted T cells, or PBMCs. A de-identified subject ID, COVID-19 status, age in years and sex were almost always included in the sample metadata. The repertoires were released in a freely available public database intended as a resource for research on the immune response to SARS-CoV-2. Subjects who had been exposed to COVID-19, were actively infected with it, or had recovered from it provided the deeply sampled blood TCRbeta repertoires that made up the dataset. Where HLA class I and class II types were available, the types were taken from metadata supplied by the sample provider, not from assay-based typing. The samples were drawn from the first 160 participants of the ongoing ImmuneRACE study and from 1,200 or so subjects provided by 6 global collaborators.

In Seattle, one collaborating source enrolled patients while the infection was active and tracked those patients longitudinally over the course of disease. The collaborating institutions used their own protocols to collect whole blood in K2EDTA tubes. Collaborator samples were shipped for TCRbeta analysis as frozen whole blood, isolated PBMCs, or DNA extracted from either sample type. Trimming leaves V shorter by 4 bases and J shorter by 7 bases, with the junction holding 5 bases beyond the gene matches. CDR1 and CDR2, looked up from the germline V gene (reference sequence), are LGHDT and YNNKEL. The CDR3 covers 13 residues, taking in both the cysteine and the phenylalanine. Of the read, only the CDR3 DNA is kept; its 39 bases are in frame from base 1. TCRbeta CDR3 regions were amplified from genomic DNA using the immunoSEQ Assay, a bias-controlled multiplex PCR. The authors processed their data as follows. The number of nucleated cells in each sample was estimated by amplification of reference gene primers within the assay. Sequence reads were collapsed and filtered to measure the absolute abundance of every unique TCRbeta CDR3 rearrangement. Productive Simpson clonality was computed per sample as the square root of Simpson's diversity index over productive rearrangements. In TCRdb, the immuneACCESS table is reduced to in-frame sequences with V and J assigned. These tables do not hold every clone; where another copy was compared, an unresolved V gene accounts for under half, and the others remain unexplained. V, J and clone size are those of that table, while D and trimming were read from the DNA. The sample table records about 170,000 clones; approximately 86% of these occur just once. The top ten constitute around 7% of the sample.

Of note for this clone: Its antigen target is currently unknown. One base away there is no much larger clone; base qualities are not given.

Overall study outcomes, separate from this receptor: Clinical and demographic metadata were provided uncurated, with the amount varying by source and participant.

Sequenced material: peripheral blood. This TCR was recovered from a man older than 75 with COVID-19, enrolled during active disease. The sequence links TRBV3-1 (or the pseudogene TRBV3-2) to TRBJ2-3, and TRBD2 aligns with 7 junction nucleotides. The CDR3 in this case is CASSPRGSYTQYF. The DNA sequence is given as TGTGCCAGCAGCCCGCGGGGGAGTTATACGCAGTATTTT.